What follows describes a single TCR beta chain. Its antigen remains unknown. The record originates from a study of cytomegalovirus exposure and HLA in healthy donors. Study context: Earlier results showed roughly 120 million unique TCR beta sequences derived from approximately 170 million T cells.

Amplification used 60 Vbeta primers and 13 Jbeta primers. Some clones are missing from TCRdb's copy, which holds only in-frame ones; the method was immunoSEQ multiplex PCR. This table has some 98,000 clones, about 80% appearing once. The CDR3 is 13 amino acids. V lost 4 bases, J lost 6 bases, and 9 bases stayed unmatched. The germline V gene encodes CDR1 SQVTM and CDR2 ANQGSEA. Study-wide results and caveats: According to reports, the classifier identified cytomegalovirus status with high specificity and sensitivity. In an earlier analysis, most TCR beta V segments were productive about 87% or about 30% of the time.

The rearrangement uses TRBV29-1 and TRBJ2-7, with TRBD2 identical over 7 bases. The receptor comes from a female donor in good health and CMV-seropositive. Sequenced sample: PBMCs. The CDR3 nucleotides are TGCAGCGTTGTTTCCAGGGAGGGTGGCGAGCAGTACTTC. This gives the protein CSVVSREGGEQYF.